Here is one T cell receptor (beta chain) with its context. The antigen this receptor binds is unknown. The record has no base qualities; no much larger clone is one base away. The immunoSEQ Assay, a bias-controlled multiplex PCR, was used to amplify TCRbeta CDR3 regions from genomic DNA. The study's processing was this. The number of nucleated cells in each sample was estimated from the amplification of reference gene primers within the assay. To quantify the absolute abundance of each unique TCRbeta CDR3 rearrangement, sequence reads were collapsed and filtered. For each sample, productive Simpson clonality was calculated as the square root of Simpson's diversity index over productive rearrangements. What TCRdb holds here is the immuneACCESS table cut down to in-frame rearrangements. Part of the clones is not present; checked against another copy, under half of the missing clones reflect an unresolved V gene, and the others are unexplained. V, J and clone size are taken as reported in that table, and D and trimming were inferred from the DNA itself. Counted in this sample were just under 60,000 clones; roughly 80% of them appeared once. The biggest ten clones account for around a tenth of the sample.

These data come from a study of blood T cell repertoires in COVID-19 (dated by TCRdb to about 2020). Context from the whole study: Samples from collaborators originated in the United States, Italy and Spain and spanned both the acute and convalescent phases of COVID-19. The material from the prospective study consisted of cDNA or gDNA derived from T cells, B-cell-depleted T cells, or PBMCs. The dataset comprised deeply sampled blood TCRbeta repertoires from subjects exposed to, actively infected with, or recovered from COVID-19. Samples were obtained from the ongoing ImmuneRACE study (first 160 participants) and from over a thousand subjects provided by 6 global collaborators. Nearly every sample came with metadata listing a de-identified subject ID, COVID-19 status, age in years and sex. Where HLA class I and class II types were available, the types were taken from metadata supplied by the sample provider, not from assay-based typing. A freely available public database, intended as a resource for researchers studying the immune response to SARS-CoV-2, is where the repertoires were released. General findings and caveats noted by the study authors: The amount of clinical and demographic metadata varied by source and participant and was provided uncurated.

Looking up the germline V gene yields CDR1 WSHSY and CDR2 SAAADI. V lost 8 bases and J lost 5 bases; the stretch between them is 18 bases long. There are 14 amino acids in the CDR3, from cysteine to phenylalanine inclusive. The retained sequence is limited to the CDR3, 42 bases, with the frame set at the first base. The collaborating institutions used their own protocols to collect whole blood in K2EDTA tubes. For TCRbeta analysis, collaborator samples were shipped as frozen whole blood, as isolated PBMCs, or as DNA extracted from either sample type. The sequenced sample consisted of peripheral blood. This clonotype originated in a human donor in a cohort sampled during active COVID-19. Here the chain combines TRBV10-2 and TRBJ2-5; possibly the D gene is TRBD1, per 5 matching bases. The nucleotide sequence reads TGCGCCAGCGGGGAAAGGACAAACTGGGAGACCCAGTACTTC. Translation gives CASGERTNWETQYF.